These 16 T cell receptor beta chains share one sample of origin, sequenced in a study of control samples from healthy donors and cancer patients. Clones were sequenced by immunoSEQ multiplex PCR, and TCRdb holds only the in-frame ones, with some missing. There are just under 75,000 clones in the sample; roughly nine tenths occur only once, and 3.5% to 4% lies in the top ten. Sequencing was performed on blood. These receptors originate from a woman aged 45-65 years in good health.

V usage is TRBV2 and J usage is TRBJ1-6, with no clear D. In germline, CDR1 is SNHLY, CDR2 FYNNEI. V lost 7 bases, J lost 7 bases, and 11 bases lay in between. There are 13 residues in the CDR3. In nucleotides, the CDR3 is TGTGCCAGCATGGGAACAGAAAATTCACCCCTCCACTTT. Protein: CASMGTENSPLHF.

The genes are TRBV5-8 and TRBJ2-1, with D uncertain. The CDR3 runs to 15 residues. The V end was cut by 0 bases, the J end by 2 bases, with 9 bases between. Germline assignment: CDR1 SGHTS and CDR2 YDEGEE. The CDR3 DNA reads as TGTGCCAGCAGCTTGGCCAGCCGACCCTACAATGAGCAGTTCTTC. Translation: CASSLASRPYNEQFF.

The CDR3 loop reads CASSPRWTEAFF. For the CDR3, the DNA is TGTGCCAGCAGTCCACGGTGGACTGAAGCTTTCTTT. The genes are TRBV7-9 and TRBJ1-1; D remains ambiguous. V was shortened by 6 bases and J by 5 bases, with 10 bases between the two germline ends. CDR1 is SEHNR, CDR2 FQNEAQ, per germline (reference sequence). There are 12 residues in the CDR3. Full variable domain (missing parts from reference TRBV7-9 and TRBJ1-1): DTGVSQNPRHKITKRGQNVTFRCDPISEHNRLYWYRQTLGQGPEFLTYFQNEAQLEKSRLLSDRFSAERPKGSFSTLEIQRTEQGDSAMYLCASSPRWTEAFFGQGTRLTVV.

In the case of this clone: Germline and junction disagree at one end, which may indicate a read error. The DNA for the CDR3 is TGTGCCAGCAGCCAAGAAAGGACAGGACCCTCCTTC. It is translated as CASSQERTGPSF. The chain uses TRBV3-1 (or the pseudogene TRBV3-2) and TRBJ1-2; the match to TRBD1 covers 7 bases. The germline V gene has CDR1 LGHDT and CDR2 YNNKEL (reference sequence). The CDR3 runs 12 residues.

This chain joins TRBV9 and TRBJ2-3, with 7 bases that match TRBD2. The J segment lost 2 bases and the V segment lost 0 bases, leaving 12 bases of the junction unmatched. This CDR3 comprises 18 residues. Germline values: CDR1 SGDLS, CDR2 YYNGEE. The DNA of the CDR3 is TGTGCCAGCAGCGTAGGTGGGAGGGCCCTACAAACCACAGATACGCAGTATTTT. Protein sequence: CASSVGGRALQTTDTQYF.

The chain recombines TRBV6-4 with TRBJ2-5, with a possible D match to TRBD1 (5 bases). This CDR3 spans 13 amino acids. The germline V gene has CDR1 MRHNA and CDR2 SNTAGT. Trimming cost V 4 bases and J 5 bases, with 11 bases left between them. CDR3 nucleotide sequence: TGTGCCAGCAGTGCAAATTCAGGGGAGACCCAGTACTTC. This translates into CASSANSGETQYF.

The chain carries TRBV28 and TRBJ2-2; D ambiguous. V was cut by 4 bases and J by 2 bases, with 8 bases left in between. This CDR3 is 14 amino acids long. CDR1 MDHEN and CDR2 SYDVKM come from the germline V gene. The CDR3 DNA follows: TGTGCCAGCAGTTCGAGACACAACACCGGGGAGCTGTTTTTT. Residues: CASSSRHNTGELFF.

V is TRBV28 and J is TRBJ2-6; 7 bases fit TRBD1. The CDR3 runs 18 residues. From germline, CDR1 is MDHEN and CDR2 SYDVKM. The V segment lost 5 bases and the J segment 3 bases; nucleotides outside the gene matches: 13. CDR3 in amino acids: CASSPNRGVMNGANVLTF. As DNA, the CDR3 is TGTGCCAGCAGTCCTAACAGGGGCGTGATGAATGGGGCCAACGTCCTGACTTTC.

This clone was seen once. The chain is built from TRBV27 and TRBJ1-5; D possibly corresponds to TRBD1 (5 bases). This CDR3 comprises 15 residues. Trimming shortened V by 2 bases and J by 1 base, and 9 bases separated the two germline ends. CDR1 MNHEY and CDR2 SMNVEV come from the germline V gene (reference sequence). The CDR3 DNA reads as TGTGCCAGCAGTTTAAAGAGGGACAGCAATCAGCCCCAGCATTTT. This codes for CASSLKRDSNQPQHF.

The rearrangement links TRBV5-1 to TRBJ2-1; maybe TRBD2 (7 bases). Trimming removed 3 bases from V and 9 bases from J, with 19 bases in between. Germline V gene lookup returns CDR1 SGHRS and CDR2 YFSETQ. The CDR3 length is 15 residues. CDR3 bases: TGCGCCAGCAGCTCTTCGGTGGGAGGGGGTCGTGAGCAGTTCTTC. This gives the protein CASSSSVGGGREQFF.

The V gene is TRBV5-1, the J gene TRBJ1-1, with unresolved D. The CDR3 totals 13 residues. Germline CDR1 SGHRS, CDR2 YFSETQ. V was pared by 1 base and J by 4 bases, with 8 bases between. The CDR3 DNA follows: TGCGCCAGCAGCTTGAATAGGGCCACTGAAGCTTTCTTT. Translated: CASSLNRATEAFF.

The V call is TRBV25-1, the J call TRBJ2-2; 9 bases agree with TRBD1. The CDR3 spans 14 residues. V dropped 9 bases and J dropped 5; count of bases not matched to a gene: 7. Germline V gene sequence: CDR1 MGHDK, CDR2 SYGVNS. The CDR3 coding sequence is TGTGCCAGTGTCGGGACAGGGATTACCGGGGAGCTGTTTTTT. This sequence encodes CASVGTGITGELFF.

V gene TRBV28 combines with J gene TRBJ2-7; no firm D call. Germline CDR1 is MDHEN and CDR2 is SYDVKM. The CDR3 consists of 16 residues. V was shortened by 4 bases and J by 0 bases, with 16 bases between the two germline ends. DNA of the CDR3: TGTGCCAGCAGTTCGTACGGCGGAGAGAACTCCTACGAGCAGTACTTC. Encoded protein: CASSSYGGENSYEQYF.

The chain joins TRBV7-8 to TRBJ1-5; D may be TRBD1 (5 bases). In germline, CDR1 is SGHVS, CDR2 FQNEAQ. Trimming pared 5 bases from V and 5 bases from J, leaving 16 bases between. The length of the CDR3 is 15 residues. CDR3 sequence (DNA): TGTGCCAGCAGCCCCAGGGTAGGCGGTGATCAGCCCCAGCATTTT. This gives the protein CASSPRVGGDQPQHF.

The chain joins TRBV7-3 to TRBJ2-1; D is undetermined. Germline V CDR1 and CDR2: SGHTA, FQGTGA. The CDR3 length is 15 residues. Between the trimmed V and J ends, which lost 0 bases and 6 bases, there was a span of 12 bases. The CDR3 loop is CASSLTWQPLNEQFF. The DNA of the CDR3 is TGTGCCAGCAGCTTAACTTGGCAGCCCCTCAATGAGCAGTTCTTC.

The rearrangement joins TRBV7-3 to TRBJ1-1; TRBD1 matches 8 bases. Looked up from germline, CDR1 is SGHTA and CDR2 is FQGTGA. The J segment lost 0 bases and the V segment lost 1 base, leaving 10 bases of the junction unmatched. The CDR3 consists of 18 residues. The chain's CDR3 is CASSLKAGGGIMNTEAFF. The CDR3, as DNA: TGTGCCAGCAGCTTAAAGGCAGGGGGCGGTATCATGAACACTGAAGCTTTCTTT.